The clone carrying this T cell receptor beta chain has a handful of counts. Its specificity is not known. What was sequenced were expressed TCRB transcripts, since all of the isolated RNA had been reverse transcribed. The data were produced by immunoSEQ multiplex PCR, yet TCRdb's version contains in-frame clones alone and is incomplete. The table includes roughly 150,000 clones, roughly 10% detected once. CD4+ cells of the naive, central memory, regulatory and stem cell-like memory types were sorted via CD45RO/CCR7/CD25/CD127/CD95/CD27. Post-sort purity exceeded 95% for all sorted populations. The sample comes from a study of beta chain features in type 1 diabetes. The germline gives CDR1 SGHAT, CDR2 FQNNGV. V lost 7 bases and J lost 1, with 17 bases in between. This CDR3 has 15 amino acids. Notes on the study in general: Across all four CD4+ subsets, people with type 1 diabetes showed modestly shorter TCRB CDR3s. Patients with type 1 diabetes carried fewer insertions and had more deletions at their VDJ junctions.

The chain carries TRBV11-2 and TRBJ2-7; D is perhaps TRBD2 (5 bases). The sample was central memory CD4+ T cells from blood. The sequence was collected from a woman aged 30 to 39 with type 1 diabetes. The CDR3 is CASTLPRTGSYEQYF. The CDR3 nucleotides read TGTGCCAGCACCCTTCCCCGGACGGGATCCTACGAGCAGTACTTC. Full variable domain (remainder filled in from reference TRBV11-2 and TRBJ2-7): EAGVAQSPRYKIIEKRQSVAFWCNPISGHATLYWYQQILGQGPKLLIQFQNNGVVDDSQLPKDRFSAERLKGVDSTLKIQPAKLEDSAVYLCASTLPRTGSYEQYFGPGTRLTVT.